The subject of this entry is one T cell receptor beta chain. The antigen remains undetermined. The TRB libraries of cDNA were built by UMI-labeled 5' RACE. TCRdb reprocessed the 5' RACE reads, keeping one entry per CDR3 protein, no DNA. Its listing shows around 120,000 distinct CDR3 sequences. These data come from a study of CXCR3-negative and CXCR3-positive naive CD8 T cells. Points from the study as a whole: Relative to CXCR3-negative naive cells, CXCR3-positive naive cells had more hydrophobic TRB CDR3s.

This CDR3 comprises 13 residues. The germline gives CDR1 SQVTM, CDR2 ANQGSEA. Sequencing was carried out using naive CXCR3+ CD8+ T cells from blood. The subset was: CD45RO-CCR7+CD27+CD95- naive CD8+ T cells expressing CXCR3 (TNR3+). The chain combines TRBV29-1 with TRBJ1-1; checking the TCRdb D call of TRBD1 is not possible without DNA. The TCR was taken from a human donor in good health. Some clones in this sample may be carry-over from other donors' samples. CDR3 protein: CSVEVQGNAEAFF.